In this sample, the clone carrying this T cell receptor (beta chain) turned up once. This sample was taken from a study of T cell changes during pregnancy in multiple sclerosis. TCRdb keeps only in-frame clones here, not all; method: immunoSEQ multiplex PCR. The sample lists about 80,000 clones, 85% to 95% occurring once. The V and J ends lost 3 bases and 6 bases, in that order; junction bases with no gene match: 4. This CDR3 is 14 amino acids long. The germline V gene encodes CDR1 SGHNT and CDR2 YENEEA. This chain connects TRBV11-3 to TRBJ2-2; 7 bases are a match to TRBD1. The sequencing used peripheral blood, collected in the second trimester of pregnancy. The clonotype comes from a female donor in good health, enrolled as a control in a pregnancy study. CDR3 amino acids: CASSLDRTAGELFF. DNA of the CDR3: TGTGCCAGCAGCTTGGACAGGACCGCCGGGGAGCTGTTTTTT.